Listed below are T cell receptor beta chains from one sample, sequenced in a study of blood T cell repertoires in COVID-19. Here immunoSEQ multiplex PCR was the method, and the copy in TCRdb shows in-frame clones only, minus some. This table has some 240,000 clones, 80% to 85% appearing once. Sequencing input: peripheral blood. These receptors came from a woman between 40 and 50 years old who had recovered from COVID-19. Each CDR3 is given with its conserved first and last residue. A D gene is named only where the DNA matches it firmly. Where a row states a size, it is once, few, many or the class of an expanded clone; other rows omit it.

>TRBJ1-1|TRBV5-4|-|TRBD1
CASSGTGAYTEAFF
TGTGCCAGCAGCGGGACAGGGGCCTACACTGAAGCTTTCTTT
>TRBJ2-5|TRBV20-1|-|-
CSASEETQYF
TGCAGTGCTAGCGAAGAGACCCAGTACTTC
>TRBJ2-7|TRBV2|-|TRBD1
CASSERAGGGYEQYF
TGTGCCAGCAGTGAAAGGGCAGGGGGCGGATACGAGCAGTACTTC
>TRBJ2-2|TRBV2|-|TRBD1
CASKGTGGSGELFF
TGTGCCAGCAAAGGGACAGGGGGCAGCGGGGAGCTGTTTTTT
>TRBJ1-1|TRBV29-1|-|-
CSAMNTEAFF
TGCAGCGCCATGAACACTGAAGCTTTCTTT
>TRBJ2-1|TRBV6-5|-|TRBD2
CASSYVAGGNNEQFF
TGTGCCAGCAGTTACGTAGCGGGGGGAAACAATGAGCAGTTCTTC
>TRBJ2-1|TRBV7-2|few|TRBD2
CASSLLAGGLYNEQFF
TGTGCCAGCAGCCTACTCGCGGGGGGGCTCTACAATGAGCAGTTCTTC
>TRBJ1-5|TRBV5-1|few|-
CASSPDSLNQPQHF
TGCGCCAGCAGTCCCGACAGCCTAAATCAGCCCCAGCATTTT
>TRBJ1-2|TRBV28|-|TRBD1
CASRPTGQLYGYTF
TGTGCCAGCAGGCCGACGGGACAGCTCTATGGCTACACCTTC
>TRBJ2-3|TRBV11-3|few|TRBD1
CASSHMVPGGADTQYF
TGTGCCAGCAGCCACATGGTGCCAGGGGGCGCAGATACGCAGTATTTT
>TRBJ2-3|TRBV3-1/TRBV3-2|once|-
CASSQGHITDTQYF
TGTGCCAGTTCTCAGGGTCATATCACAGATACGCAGTATTTT
>TRBJ1-1|TRBV7-9|-|-
CASSLTENTEAFF
TGTGCCAGCAGTTTGACAGAGAACACTGAAGCTTTCTTT
>TRBJ2-2|TRBV4-1|-|TRBD2
CASSQDRGGANTGELFF
TGCGCCAGCAGCCAAGATCGGGGGGGCGCGAACACCGGGGAGCTGTTTTTT
>TRBJ1-4|TRBV5-1|-|TRBD1
CASMDRGMANEKLFF
TGCGCCAGCATGGACAGGGGGATGGCTAATGAAAAACTGTTTTTT
>TRBJ1-2|TRBV4-1|-|-
CASSRLWGPYGYTF
TGCGCCAGCAGCCGGTTGTGGGGCCCTTATGGCTACACCTTC
>TRBJ1-2|TRBV29-1|-|-
CSTRSEIYGYTF
TGCAGCACCCGGTCTGAGATCTATGGCTACACCTTC
>TRBJ1-6|TRBV5-6|-|TRBD1
CASKTGQNNSPLHF
TGTGCCAGCAAGACAGGGCAAAATAATTCACCCCTCCACTTT
>TRBJ2-3|TRBV3-1/TRBV3-2|-|TRBD1
CASSQDSRGPADTQYF
TGTGCCAGCAGCCAAGATAGCAGGGGGCCCGCAGATACGCAGTATTTT
>TRBJ1-4|TRBV28|-|-
CASSQGREKLFF
TGTGCCAGCTCACAGGGTAGGGAAAAACTGTTTTTT
>TRBJ2-4|TRBV21-1|-|-
CASAGNIQYF
TGTGCCTCCGCAGGAAACATTCAGTACTTC
>TRBJ2-7|TRBV6-5|-|TRBD1
CASRSRDSYEQYF
TGTGCCAGCAGAAGCCGGGACAGCTACGAGCAGTACTTC
>TRBJ2-2|TRBV13|-|-
CASRYRDTKSGELFF
TGTGCCAGCAGATACCGGGACACCAAATCCGGGGAGCTGTTTTTT
>TRBJ1-3|TRBV7-2|-|-
CASSLVATGSGNTIYF
TGTGCCAGCAGCTTGGTGGCGACAGGCTCTGGAAACACCATATATTTT
>TRBJ2-7|TRBV5-1|-|TRBD2
CASSTGTSGNEQYF
TGCGCCAGCAGCACAGGGACTAGCGGAAACGAGCAGTACTTC
>TRBJ1-2|TRBV3-1/TRBV3-2|-|TRBD1
CASSPGTGGLYGYTF
TGTGCCAGCAGCCCTGGGACAGGGGGCCTCTATGGCTACACCTTC
>TRBJ1-4|TRBV5-1|-|-
CASKTERRDEKLFF
TGCGCCAGCAAAACGGAGCGGAGGGATGAAAAACTGTTTTTT
>TRBJ1-3|TRBV6-6|-|-
CASSYSGVGQGNTIYF
TGTGCCAGCAGTTACTCAGGCGTAGGACAGGGAAACACCATATATTTT
>TRBJ1-3|TRBV4-2|-|TRBD1
CASSQDPSGAGGGNTIYF
TGTGCCAGCAGCCAAGATCCGAGTGGCGCAGGGGGTGGAAACACCATATATTTT
>TRBJ1-5|TRBV15|-|TRBD1
CATSTGDRDSNQPQHF
TGTGCCACCAGCACAGGGGACAGGGATAGCAATCAGCCCCAGCATTTT
>TRBJ2-7|TRBV5-1|-|TRBD1
CASNPGTENYEQYF
TGCGCCAGTAACCCCGGGACAGAAAACTACGAGCAGTACTTC
>TRBJ2-5|TRBV24-1|-|TRBD2
CATSDGLAGGTQETQYF
TGTGCCACCAGTGACGGACTAGCGGGTGGAACACAAGAGACCCAGTACTTC
>TRBJ1-1|TRBV19|-|-
CASSFSMNTEAFF
TGTGCCAGTAGTTTTAGTATGAACACTGAAGCTTTCTTT
>TRBJ1-5|TRBV2|-|-
CASSDTPFQAQHF
TGTGCCAGCAGTGATACGCCGTTTCAGGCCCAGCATTTT
>TRBJ1-6|TRBV2|-|-
CASRGPPLNNSPLHF
TGTGCCAGCAGGGGCCCCCCGCTGAATAATTCACCCCTCCACTTT
>TRBJ2-1|TRBV27|-|-
CASSFWRGSYNEQFF
TGTGCCAGCAGTTTTTGGCGGGGATCCTACAATGAGCAGTTCTTC
>TRBJ1-4|TRBV30|-|TRBD1
CAWSRGQGRANEKLFF
TGTGCCTGGAGTAGAGGACAGGGGCGGGCTAATGAAAAACTGTTTTTT
>TRBJ1-2|TRBV24-1|-|-
CATRSYGVRGGHYGYTF
TGTGCCACCAGGTCATATGGGGTGAGGGGAGGCCACTATGGCTACACCTTC
>TRBJ1-1|TRBV5-1|-|-
CASSLLAGVNTEAFF
TGCGCCAGCAGCTTGCTAGCAGGGGTGAACACTGAAGCTTTCTTT
>TRBJ1-3|TRBV7-8|-|-
CASSLVGGSGNTIYF
TGTGCCAGCAGCTTAGTGGGAGGGTCTGGAAACACCATATATTTT
>TRBJ1-6|TRBV28|-|TRBD1
CASFTGDNSPLHF
TGTGCCAGCTTCACAGGGGATAATTCACCCCTCCACTTT
>TRBJ2-5|TRBV5-4|few|TRBD2
CASTVGLEPETQYF
TGTGCCAGCACCGTTGGACTAGAACCAGAGACCCAGTACTTC
>TRBJ2-7|TRBV19|-|TRBD2
CASAGVNYEQYF
TGTGCCAGCGCGGGAGTCAACTACGAGCAGTACTTC
>TRBJ2-7|TRBV19|-|TRBD1
CASSTDRGGYEQYF
TGTGCCAGTAGTACCGACAGGGGGGGTTACGAGCAGTACTTC
>TRBJ1-1|TRBV2|once|TRBD1
CASRTGTEAFF
TGTGCCAGCAGGACAGGGACTGAAGCTTTCTTT
>TRBJ2-1|TRBV3-1/TRBV3-2|-|TRBD2
CASSQGDRRAGMGLAEFNEQFF
TGTGCCAGCAGCCAAGGGGACAGGAGAGCCGGAATGGGACTAGCGGAATTTAATGAGCAGTTCTTC
>TRBJ2-7|TRBV19|-|-
CASSIDLAVRSYEQYF
TGTGCCAGTAGTATCGATCTGGCAGTCCGTTCCTACGAGCAGTACTTC
>TRBJ2-3|TRBV5-1|-|TRBD1
CASSFQGAHADTQYF
TGCGCCAGCAGCTTCCAGGGGGCGCATGCGGATACGCAGTATTTT
>TRBJ2-4|TRBV5-1|-|-
CASSLGTENIQYF
TGCGCCAGCAGCTTGGGGACTGAAAACATTCAGTACTTC
>TRBJ1-5|TRBV11-2|-|TRBD1
CASSLDREYQPQHF
TGTGCCAGCAGCCTGGACAGGGAATACCAGCCCCAGCATTTT
>TRBJ1-2|TRBV28|-|TRBD1
CASSLGPTGGGGYTF
TGTGCCAGCAGTTTAGGTCCCACAGGGGGTGGGGGCTACACCTTC
>TRBJ1-2|TRBV28|few|-
CASSLGGFGSDGYTF
TGTGCCAGCAGTTTGGGAGGATTCGGGTCCGATGGCTACACCTTC
>TRBJ2-1|TRBV10-3|-|TRBD1
CAINQGQGDNEQFF
TGTGCCATCAACCAGGGACAGGGCGACAATGAGCAGTTCTTC